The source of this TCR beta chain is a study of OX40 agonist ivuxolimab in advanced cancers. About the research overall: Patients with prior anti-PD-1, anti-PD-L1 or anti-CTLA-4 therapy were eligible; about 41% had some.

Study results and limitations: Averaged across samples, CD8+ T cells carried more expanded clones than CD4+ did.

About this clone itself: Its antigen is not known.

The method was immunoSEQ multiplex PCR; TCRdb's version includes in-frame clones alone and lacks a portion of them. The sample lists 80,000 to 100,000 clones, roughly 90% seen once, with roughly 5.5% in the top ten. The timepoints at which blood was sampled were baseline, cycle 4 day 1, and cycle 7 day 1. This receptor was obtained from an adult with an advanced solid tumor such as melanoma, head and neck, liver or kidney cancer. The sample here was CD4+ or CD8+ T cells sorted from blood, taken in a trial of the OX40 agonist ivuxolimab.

The CDR3 DNA reads as TGTGCCAGTAATGGCAGGGAACATGGCTACACCTTC. This sequence encodes CASNGREHGYTF. The chain recombines TRBV19 with TRBJ1-2; possible D gene TRBD1, 5 bases. Trimming left V 7 bases short and J 6 bases short, with 12 bases between. CDR1 is LNHDA, CDR2 SQIVND, per germline (reference sequence). CDR3 length: 12 residues.